The rows below give T cell receptor beta chains drawn from one sample of a study of T cell repertoires in cytomegalovirus infection. MiXCR, applied by TCRdb to the reads, yields one record per CDR3 protein. Here the sample spans hundreds of thousands of distinct CDR3 sequences, about 20% being singletons. The source material was CD8+ T cells from PBMCs. The receptor source for this set is a human donor in good health (CMV status not recorded). Some clones in this sample may be carry-over from other donors' samples. Both conserved end residues are part of each CDR3. The order of the fields is CDR3 protein, J gene, V gene.

CATRRKDSYTEAFF TRBJ1-1 TRBV15
CASSPQGRDTEAFF TRBJ1-1 TRBV5-1
CASSTTTWDEQFF TRBJ2-1 TRBV7-9
CASSLSDGGTDTQYF TRBJ2-3 TRBV7-7
CASSQEPSGAETQYF TRBJ2-5 TRBV4-2
CASRHLAVSSYNEQFF TRBJ2-1 TRBV28
CASSQDWSGSVEQYF TRBJ2-7 TRBV14
CASTTSRGRDEQYF TRBJ2-7 TRBV2
CASRGWGTEAFF TRBJ1-1 TRBV25-1
CASSLDWWVANTEAFF TRBJ1-1 TRBV5-1
CASSLSLWGTQYF TRBJ2-3 TRBV12-3/TRBV12-4
CASSIDPGTSGGLIQETQYF TRBJ2-5 TRBV19
CASSSTGTGDSTETQYF TRBJ2-5 TRBV7-9
CATSRERTINEQFF TRBJ2-1 TRBV15
CSALDTLNTEAFF TRBJ1-1 TRBV29-1
CASSFTSESHTDTQYF TRBJ2-3 TRBV6-5
CASSFRNGGPEQYF TRBJ2-7 TRBV7-8
CATSRVDTNTEAFF TRBJ1-1 TRBV15
CASSIGAVYTKAFF TRBJ1-1 TRBV19
CASSNPRDGAYEQYF TRBJ2-7 TRBV28
CASSLGLRLDEQFF TRBJ2-1 TRBV7-2
CASSFRPDEQFF TRBJ2-1 TRBV7-3
CASGGMNTEAFF TRBJ1-1 TRBV11-1
CSARETVSNEQFF TRBJ2-1 TRBV20-1
CSGRDSSTEAFF TRBJ1-1 TRBV29-1
CASSSWDRTEAFF TRBJ1-1 TRBV12-3/TRBV12-4
CASSLPGAETQYF TRBJ2-5 TRBV7-4